One and the same sample provided the 14 T cell receptor beta chains below, sequenced in a study of shared clonotypes between healthy human individuals. Clones were sequenced by immunoSEQ multiplex PCR, and TCRdb holds only the in-frame ones, with some missing. The table has around 1,100,000 clones, about 72% seen once. The sample comprised memory CD4+ T cells from PBMCs. The subset here: CD45RA-negative fraction. These receptors were taken from a man aged 18 to 29 in good health. Some clones in this sample may be carry-over from other donors' samples.

The J gene is TRBJ2-7, the V gene TRBV27; tentatively, D is TRBD2 (6 bases). The V end lost 5 bases, the J end lost 4 bases, and 15 bases lay between the germline ends. In germline, CDR1 is MNHEY, CDR2 SMNVEV (reference sequence). CDR3 length equals 14 residues. The CDR3 DNA follows: TGTGCCAGCAGTCCCCCGGGGGTTCGGTACGAGCAGTACTTC. It codes for CASSPPGVRYEQYF.

The V and J genes are TRBV7-9 and TRBJ2-3; 7 bases match TRBD1. Germline lookup yields CDR1 SEHNR and CDR2 FQNEAQ (reference sequence). Unmatched junction bases numbered 5, after V lost 5 bases and J lost 6 bases. The CDR3 loop spans 13 amino acids. CDR3 amino acids: CASSARGLDTQYF. The DNA for the CDR3 is TGTGCCAGCAGCGCTAGGGGGCTTGATACGCAGTATTTT.

J is TRBJ1-2 and V is TRBV6-1; D is undetermined. Germline V lookup: CDR1 MNHNS, CDR2 SASEGT. The CDR3 runs 11 residues. Trimming removed 2 bases at V and 8 bases at J, with 6 bases between. This CDR3 reads CASSEIGGYTF. The CDR3 DNA reads as TGTGCCAGCAGTGAAATTGGAGGCTACACCTTC.

On this clone: Since a much larger clone is just one base distant, this may be a read error. Distinct nucleotide sequences in the sample also encode this CDR3. The rearrangement links TRBV9 to TRBJ1-4; TRBD1 is a possible D gene (6 bases). The CDR3 sequence is 12 residues long. Germline lookup yields CDR1 SGDLS and CDR2 YYNGEE. The CDR3: CASSRGGEKLFF. CDR3 bases: TGCGCCAGCAGCCGAGGGGGGGAAAAACTGTTTTTT.

The gene calls are TRBV9 and TRBJ2-6, with TRBD2 as a possible D gene (5 bases). V was shortened by 2 bases and J by 1 base, with 16 bases between the two germline ends. The germline V gene encodes CDR1 SGDLS and CDR2 YYNGEE. The CDR3 has 18 residues. CDR3 in DNA: TGTGCCAGCAGCGTGGAGACGGGGTTAGCTTCTGGGGCCAACGTCCTGACTTTC. Its translation is CASSVETGLASGANVLTF.

J is TRBJ1-2 and V is TRBV7-8; D is unclear. V lost 4 bases and J 6 bases, leaving 15 bases between the germline ends. The germline V gene encodes CDR1 SGHVS and CDR2 FQNEAQ. The CDR3 consists of 14 residues. The CDR3 here is CASSSRISSDGYTF. In DNA form, the CDR3 reads TGTGCCAGCAGCTCCCGTATCTCCAGTGATGGCTACACCTTC.

V usage is TRBV19 and J usage is TRBJ1-2; the D is unclear. The ends were cut back, 5 bases at V and 2 bases at J, with 12 bases in the middle. The CDR3 runs 14 residues. Germline CDR1 is LNHDA and CDR2 is SQIVND (reference sequence). The CDR3 DNA reads as TGTGCCAGTAGTCCCCCCGGCAAGAACTATGGCTACACCTTC. Translation gives CASSPPGKNYGYTF. Looking up the rest from reference TRBV19 and TRBJ1-2 gives the full variable domain: DGGITQSPKYLFRKEGQNVTLSCEQNLNHDAMYWYRQDPGQGLRLIYYSQIVNDFQKGDIAEGYSVSREKKESFPLTVTSAQKNPTAFYLCASSPPGKNYGYTFGSGTRLTVV.

The genes are TRBV11-2 and TRBJ2-5; TRBD2 agrees at 10 bases. CDR1 is SGHAT and CDR2 is FQNNGV in the germline V gene. Germline trimming cut 5 bases from V and 2 bases from J; bases unmatched to any gene: 5. This CDR3 is 15 amino acids long. DNA for the CDR3: TGTGCCAGCAGCCCTGCTAGCGGGAGACAAGAGACCCAGTACTTC. Translating gives CASSPASGRQETQYF.

This clone was picked up one time. The V and J genes are TRBV5-1 and TRBJ1-2, with a tentative D call TRBD1 (5 bases). Between the trimmed V and J ends, which lost 0 bases and 2 bases, there was a span of 8 bases. This CDR3 has 14 residues. CDR1 is SGHRS, CDR2 YFSETQ, per germline. In nucleotides, the CDR3 is TGCGCCAGCAGCTTGGCCGGGGCAAACTATGGCTACACCTTC. The encoded protein is CASSLAGANYGYTF.

Details on this clone: One end of the junction varies from germline; a read error may be responsible. The V and J genes are TRBV2 and TRBJ2-3; the D gene is possibly TRBD2 (5 bases). This CDR3 is built from 11 residues. The germline CDR1 and CDR2 sequences are SNHLY and FYNNEI. The CDR3 sequence: CASREEGTQYF. CDR3 bases: TGTGCCAGCAGGGAAGAGGGTACGCAGTATTTT.

This rearrangement joins TRBV19 to TRBJ2-1; a weak D match, TRBD2 (6 bases). This CDR3 region has 14 residues. The V gene's germline CDR1 is LNHDA and CDR2 SQIVND (reference sequence). Trimming stripped 8 bases from V and 3 bases from J, with 14 bases between. The CDR3 here is CASRSSENYNEQFF. For the CDR3, the DNA is TGTGCCAGTCGCTCTAGCGAAAACTACAATGAGCAGTTCTTC.

The gene calls are TRBV5-1 and TRBJ1-1, with D possibly TRBD1 on 5 matching bases. With 0 bases removed from V and 1 base from J, the gap between germline ends came to 16 bases. Looked up from germline, CDR1 is SGHRS and CDR2 is YFSETQ. The CDR3 spans 17 residues. The CDR3 coding sequence is TGCGCCAGCAGCTTGGGACAGACTGCCAGAAGGAACACTGAAGCTTTCTTT. Protein sequence: CASSLGQTARRNTEAFF. The full variable domain, in which reference TRBV5-1 and TRBJ1-1 provide the parts outside the CDR3, is KAGVTQTPRYLIKTRGQQVTLSCSPISGHRSVSWYQQTPGQGLQFLFEYFSETQRNKGNFPGRFSGRQFSNSRSEMNVSTLELGDSALYLCASSLGQTARRNTEAFFGQGTRLTVV.

The chain joins TRBV28 to TRBJ2-3; D is undetermined. CDR3 length: 14 residues. CDR1 is MDHEN and CDR2 is SYDVKM in the germline V gene. The V gene lost 2 bases and the J gene lost 0 bases, with 6 bases spanning the gap. The CDR3 DNA follows: TGTGCCAGCAGTTTAGCCCAGAGCACAGATACGCAGTATTTT. It yields the protein CASSLAQSTDTQYF.

This rearrangement joins TRBV6-1 to TRBJ1-1; D uncertain. The CDR3 runs 14 residues. V lost 0 bases and J 3 bases, leaving 8 bases between the germline ends. Germline V lookup: CDR1 MNHNS, CDR2 SASEGT. CDR3 in amino acids: CASSEAGGYTEAFF. CDR3 nucleotide sequence: TGTGCCAGCAGTGAAGCGGGCGGATACACTGAAGCTTTCTTT.